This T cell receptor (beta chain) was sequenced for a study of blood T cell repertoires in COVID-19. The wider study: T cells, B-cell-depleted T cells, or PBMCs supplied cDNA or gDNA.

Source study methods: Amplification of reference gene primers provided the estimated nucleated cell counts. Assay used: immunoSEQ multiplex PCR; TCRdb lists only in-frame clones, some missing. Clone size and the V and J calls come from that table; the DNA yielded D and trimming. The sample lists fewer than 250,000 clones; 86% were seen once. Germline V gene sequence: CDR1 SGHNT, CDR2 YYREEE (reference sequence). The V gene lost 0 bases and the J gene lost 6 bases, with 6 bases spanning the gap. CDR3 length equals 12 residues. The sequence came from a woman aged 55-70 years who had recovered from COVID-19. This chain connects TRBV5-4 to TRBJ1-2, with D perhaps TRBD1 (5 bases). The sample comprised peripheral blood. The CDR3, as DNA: TGTGCCAGCAGCTTGGCAGGGAATGGCTACACCTTC. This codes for CASSLAGNGYTF.